Listed here are 5 T cell receptor beta chains from one sample, sequenced in a study of blood T cells in healthy people across ages. Then a second PCR, running about 6 to 12 cycles, was carried out with a sample-barcoded 5' primer and a J-beta primer mix. TCRdb reanalysed the 5' RACE reads using MiXCR and keeps one entry per CDR3 protein. The table records about 1 million distinct CDR3 sequences, 25% of them present only once. This same sample was also taken into another study, of T cells of mothers and their children.

Sequencing input: blood. These receptors were collected from a girl aged 2-9 years in good health.

The chain carries TRBV20-1 and TRBJ2-4, with 8 bases identical to TRBD1. Germline assignment: CDR1 DFQATT and CDR2 SNEGSKA (reference sequence). Trimming took 6 bases from V and 1 from J; bases not matched to a gene: 14. This CDR3 comprises 17 residues. The DNA for the CDR3 is TGCAGTGCCCAAGACAGGGGTGTAGTTTTCGCCAAAAACATTCAGTACTTC. Translating gives CSAQDRGVVFAKNIQYF.

This rearrangement joins TRBV9 to TRBJ2-2; 9 positions agree with TRBD1. The CDR3 covers 16 residues. V lost 0 bases, J lost 6 bases, and 6 bases stayed unmatched. CDR1 SGDLS and CDR2 YYNGEE come from the germline V gene. The CDR3 sequence is CASSVVNRGPAGELFF. Written as DNA, the CDR3 is TGTGCCAGCAGCGTAGTGAACAGGGGGCCGGCCGGGGAGCTGTTTTTT.

CDR3 sequence (DNA): TGTGCCAGCAGCCAAGGGACTAGCGGCGTCGGGCCACAGTTCTTC. It yields the protein CASSQGTSGVGPQFF. The V and J genes are TRBV14 and TRBJ2-1, with 10 bases identical to TRBD2. The junction had 10 bases not matched to a gene; V was cut back by 1 base and J by 13 bases. CDR1 is SGHDN, CDR2 FVKESK, per germline. This CDR3 has 15 amino acids.

The chain carries TRBV20-1 and TRBJ1-5; 8 positions match TRBD1. After removal of 6 bases from V and 4 bases from J, the junction contained 11 bases not matched to a gene. Germline CDR1 is DFQATT and CDR2 is SNEGSKA (reference sequence). This CDR3 comprises 15 residues. The CDR3 loop reads CSATPFGQGNQPQHF. The CDR3 nucleotides are TGCAGTGCCACTCCCTTCGGACAGGGAAATCAGCCCCAGCATTTT.

The chain combines TRBV6-2 or TRBV6-3 with TRBJ2-7; perhaps TRBD1 as D (6 bases). The V and J ends lost 3 bases and 6 bases respectively, with 15 bases between them. The germline V gene has CDR1 MNHEY and CDR2 SVGEGT. This CDR3 comprises 14 residues. CDR3 sequence (DNA): TGTGCCAGCAGTTATAACAGGGATCTGTTCGAGCAGTACTTC. It yields the protein CASSYNRDLFEQYF.